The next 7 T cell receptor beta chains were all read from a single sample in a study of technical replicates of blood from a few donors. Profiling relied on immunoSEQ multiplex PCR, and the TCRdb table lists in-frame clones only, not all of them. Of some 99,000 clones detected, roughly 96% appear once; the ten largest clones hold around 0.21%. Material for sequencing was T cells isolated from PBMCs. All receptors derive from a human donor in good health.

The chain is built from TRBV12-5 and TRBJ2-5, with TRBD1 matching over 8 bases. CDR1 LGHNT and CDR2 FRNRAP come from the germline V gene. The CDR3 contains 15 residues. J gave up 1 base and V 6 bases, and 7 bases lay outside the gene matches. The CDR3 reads CASGSGGIRQETQYF. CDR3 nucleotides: TGTGCTAGTGGGTCAGGGGGCATACGCCAAGAGACCCAGTACTTC.

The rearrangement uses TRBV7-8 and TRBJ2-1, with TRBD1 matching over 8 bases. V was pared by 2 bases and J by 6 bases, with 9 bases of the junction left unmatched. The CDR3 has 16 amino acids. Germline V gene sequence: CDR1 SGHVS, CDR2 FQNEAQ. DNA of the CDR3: TGTGCCAGCAGCTTATTCGGCAGGGGGCGGTTCAATGAGCAGTTCTTC. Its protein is CASSLFGRGRFNEQFF.

CDR3 sequence (DNA): TGCGCCAGCAGCATCCTAGCGGGGGGTGACACCGGGGAGCTGTTTTTT. Residues: CASSILAGGDTGELFF. V gene TRBV5-1 combines with J gene TRBJ2-2; 11 bases agree with TRBD2. Germline V gene sequence: CDR1 SGHRS, CDR2 YFSETQ. CDR3 size: 16 residues. The V gene end was trimmed by 4 bases and the J gene end by 3 bases; junction bases not matched to a gene: 5.

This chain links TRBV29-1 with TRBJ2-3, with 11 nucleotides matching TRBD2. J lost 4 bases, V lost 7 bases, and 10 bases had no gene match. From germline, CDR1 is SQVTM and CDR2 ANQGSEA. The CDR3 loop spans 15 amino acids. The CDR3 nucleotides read TGCAGCGGTAGCGGGGGGGCGAAGGGGGCAGATACGCAGTATTTT. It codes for CSGSGGAKGADTQYF.

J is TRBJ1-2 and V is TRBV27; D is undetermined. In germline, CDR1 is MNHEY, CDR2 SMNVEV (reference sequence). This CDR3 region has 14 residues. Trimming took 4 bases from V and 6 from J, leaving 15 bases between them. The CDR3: CASSWKGGGHGYTF. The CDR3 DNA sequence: TGTGCCAGCAGTTGGAAGGGCGGAGGACATGGCTACACCTTC.

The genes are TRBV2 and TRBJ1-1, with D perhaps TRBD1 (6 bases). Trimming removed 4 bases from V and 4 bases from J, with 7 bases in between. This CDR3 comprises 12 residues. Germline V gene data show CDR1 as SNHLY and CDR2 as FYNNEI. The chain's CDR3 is CASSGGGTEAFF. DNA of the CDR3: TGTGCCAGCAGTGGAGGGGGCACTGAAGCTTTCTTT.

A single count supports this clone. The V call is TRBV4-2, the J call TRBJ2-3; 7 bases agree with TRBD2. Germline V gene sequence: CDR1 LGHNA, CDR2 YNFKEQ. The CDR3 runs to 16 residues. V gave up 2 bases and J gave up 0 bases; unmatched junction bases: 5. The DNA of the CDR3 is TGTGCCAGCAGCCAAAGGCCGGGACTAAGCACAGATACGCAGTATTTT. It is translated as CASSQRPGLSTDTQYF.